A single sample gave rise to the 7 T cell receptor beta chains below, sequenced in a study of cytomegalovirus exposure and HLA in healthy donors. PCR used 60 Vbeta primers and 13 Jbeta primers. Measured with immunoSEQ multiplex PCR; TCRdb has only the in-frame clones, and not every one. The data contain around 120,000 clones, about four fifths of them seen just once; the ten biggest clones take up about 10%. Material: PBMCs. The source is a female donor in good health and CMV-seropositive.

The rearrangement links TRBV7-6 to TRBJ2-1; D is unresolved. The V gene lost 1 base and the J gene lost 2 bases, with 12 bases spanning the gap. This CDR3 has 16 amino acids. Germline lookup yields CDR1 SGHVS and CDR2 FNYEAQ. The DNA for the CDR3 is TGTGCCAGCAGCTTAGACTATCAACCAGCCTACAATGAGCAGTTCTTC. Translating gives CASSLDYQPAYNEQFF. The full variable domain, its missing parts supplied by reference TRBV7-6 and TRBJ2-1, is GAGVSQSPRYKVTKRGQDVALRCDPISGHVSLYWYRQALGQGPEFLTYFNYEAQQDKSGLPNDRFSAERPEGSISTLTIQRTEQRDSAMYRCASSLDYQPAYNEQFFGPGTRLTVL.

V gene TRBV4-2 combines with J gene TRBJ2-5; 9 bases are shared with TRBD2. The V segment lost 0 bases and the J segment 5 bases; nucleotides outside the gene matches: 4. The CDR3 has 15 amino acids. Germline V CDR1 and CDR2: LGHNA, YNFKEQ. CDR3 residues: CASSQERGGEETQYF. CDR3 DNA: TGTGCCAGCAGCCAAGAGCGGGGGGGCGAGGAGACCCAGTACTTC.

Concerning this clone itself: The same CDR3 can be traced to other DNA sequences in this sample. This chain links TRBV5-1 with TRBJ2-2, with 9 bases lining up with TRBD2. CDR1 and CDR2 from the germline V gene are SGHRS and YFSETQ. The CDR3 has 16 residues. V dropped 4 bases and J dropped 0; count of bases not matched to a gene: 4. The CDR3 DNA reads TGCGCCAGCAGCCTAGCGGGGACCGCGAACACCGGGGAGCTGTTTTTT. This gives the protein CASSLAGTANTGELFF. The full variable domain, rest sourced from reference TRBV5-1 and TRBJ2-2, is KAGVTQTPRYLIKTRGQQVTLSCSPISGHRSVSWYQQTPGQGLQFLFEYFSETQRNKGNFPGRFSGRQFSNSRSEMNVSTLELGDSALYLCASSLAGTANTGELFFGEGSRLTVL.

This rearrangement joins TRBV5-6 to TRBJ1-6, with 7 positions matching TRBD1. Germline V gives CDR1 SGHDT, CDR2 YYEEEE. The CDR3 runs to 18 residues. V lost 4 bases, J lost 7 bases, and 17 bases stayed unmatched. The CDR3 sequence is CASSRPGQSTSLNSPLHF. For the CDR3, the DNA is TGTGCCAGCAGCCGACCGGGACAGTCAACGTCTTTAAATTCACCCCTCCACTTT.

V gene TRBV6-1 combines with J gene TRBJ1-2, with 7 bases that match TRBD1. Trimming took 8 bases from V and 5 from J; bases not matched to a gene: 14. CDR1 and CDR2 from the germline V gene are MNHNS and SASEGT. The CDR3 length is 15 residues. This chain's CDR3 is CASGLGQAFPYGYTF. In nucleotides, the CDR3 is TGTGCCAGCGGATTAGGACAGGCCTTCCCTTATGGCTACACCTTC.

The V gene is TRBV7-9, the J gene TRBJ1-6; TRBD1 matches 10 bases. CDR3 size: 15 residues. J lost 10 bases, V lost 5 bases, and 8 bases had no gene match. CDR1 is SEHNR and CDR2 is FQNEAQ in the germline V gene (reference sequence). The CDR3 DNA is TGTGCCAGCAGCGCGACGACAGGGGGCTGGTCACCCCTCCACTTT. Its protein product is CASSATTGGWSPLHF.

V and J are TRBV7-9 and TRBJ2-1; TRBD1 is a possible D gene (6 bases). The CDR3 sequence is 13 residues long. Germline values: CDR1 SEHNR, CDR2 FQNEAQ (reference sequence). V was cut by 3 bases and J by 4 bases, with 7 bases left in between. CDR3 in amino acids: CASSFGQYNEQFF. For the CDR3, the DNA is TGTGCCAGCAGCTTCGGACAGTACAATGAGCAGTTCTTC.